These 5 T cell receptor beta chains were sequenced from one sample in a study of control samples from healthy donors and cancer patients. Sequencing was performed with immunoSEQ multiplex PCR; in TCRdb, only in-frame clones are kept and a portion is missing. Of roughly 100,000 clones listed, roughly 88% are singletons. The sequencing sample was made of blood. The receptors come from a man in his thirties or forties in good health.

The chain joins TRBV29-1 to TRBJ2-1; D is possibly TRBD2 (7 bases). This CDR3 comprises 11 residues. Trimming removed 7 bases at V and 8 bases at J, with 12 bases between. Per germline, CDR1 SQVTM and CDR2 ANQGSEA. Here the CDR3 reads CSGTGGHEQFF. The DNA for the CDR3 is TGCAGCGGAACCGGGGGGCATGAGCAGTTCTTC.

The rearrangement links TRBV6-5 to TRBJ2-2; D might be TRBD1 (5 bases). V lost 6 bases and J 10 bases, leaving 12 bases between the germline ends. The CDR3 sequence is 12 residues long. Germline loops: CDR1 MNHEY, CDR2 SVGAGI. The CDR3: CASRQTGAELFF. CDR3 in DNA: TGTGCCAGCAGACAAACAGGCGCGGAGCTGTTTTTT.

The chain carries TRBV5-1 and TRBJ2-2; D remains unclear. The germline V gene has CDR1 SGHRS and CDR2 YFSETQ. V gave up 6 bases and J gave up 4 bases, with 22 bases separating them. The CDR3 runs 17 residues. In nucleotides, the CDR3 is TGCGCCAGCACCCCTTCCAGGACCCCCTTACCCACCGGGGAGCTGTTTTTT. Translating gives CASTPSRTPLPTGELFF.

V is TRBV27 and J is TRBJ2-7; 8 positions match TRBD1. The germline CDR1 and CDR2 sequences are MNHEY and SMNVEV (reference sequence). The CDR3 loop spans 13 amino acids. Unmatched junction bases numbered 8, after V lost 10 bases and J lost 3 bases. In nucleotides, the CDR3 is TGTGCCACCACCCGGACAGGGTTCTACGAGCAGTACTTC. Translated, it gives CATTRTGFYEQYF.

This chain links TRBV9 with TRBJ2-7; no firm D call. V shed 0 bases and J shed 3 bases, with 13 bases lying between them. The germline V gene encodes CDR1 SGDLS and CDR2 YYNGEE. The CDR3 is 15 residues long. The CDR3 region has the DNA TGTGCCAGCAGCGTAGCTGTGGGATCAATCTACGAGCAGTACTTC. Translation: CASSVAVGSIYEQYF.